The following is a TCR beta chain sequence with its context. This entry is derived from a study of technical replicates of blood from several donors. This CDR3 is built from 17 residues. Trimming took 5 bases from V and 0 from J, leaving 14 bases between them. Germline CDR1 and CDR2: SGHVS and FNYEAQ. Profiled with immunoSEQ multiplex PCR; TCRdb holds only in-frame clones, not every one. The sample contains approximately 88,000 clones, 85% to 95% of which appear only once. V and J are TRBV7-6 and TRBJ1-6; D unclear. The receptor was isolated from a human donor in good health. Sequences were obtained from T cells isolated from PBMCs. The CDR3 DNA is TGTGCCAGCAGCATAGGTGGAGTTAACTCCTATAATTCACCCCTCCACTTT. It yields the protein CASSIGGVNSYNSPLHF.